These 10 T cell receptor beta chains were all obtained from the same sample, sequenced in a study of blood T cells in healthy people across ages. It was with a sample-barcoded 5' primer and a J-beta primer mix that a second PCR of roughly 6 to 12 cycles was run. TCRdb recomputed calls from the 5' RACE reads with MiXCR, one row per CDR3 protein. The data show 1.5 million to 2 million distinct CDR3 sequences, with 34% seen just once and 11% held by the top ten. Sequencing input: blood. The receptors derive from a woman aged 25 to 45 in good health.

This clonotype was counted many times. V gene TRBV5-1 combines with J gene TRBJ1-2; D unresolved. CDR3 size: 15 residues. Germline V CDR1 and CDR2: SGHRS, YFSETQ. Trimming cost V 6 bases and J 9 bases, with 24 bases left between them. In nucleotides, the CDR3 is TGCGCCAGCATGGGCTCTGCGGCAGCGGAGTGTTGCTACACCTTC. This translates into CASMGSAAAECCYTF.

This clonotype has only a few counts. The gene calls are TRBV10-2 and TRBJ2-6; D is unresolved. The CDR3 is 13 residues long. V was trimmed by 3 bases and J by 3 bases, leaving 3 bases between them. CDR1 and CDR2 (germline): WSHSY, SAAADI. This chain's CDR3 is CASSDNGANVLTF. The CDR3 DNA reads TGCGCCAGCAGTGATAATGGGGCCAACGTCCTGACTTTC.

The CDR3 is CASSPERGGRLLGQFF. The CDR3, as DNA: TGTGCCAGCAGCCCTGAGCGGGGGGGCAGACTTTTAGGGCAGTTCTTC. The chain has TRBV7-6 and TRBJ2-1; TRBD2 agrees at 10 bases. CDR3 length equals 16 residues. With V trimmed by 5 bases and J by 12 bases, 16 bases remained unmatched. Germline CDR1 SGHVS, CDR2 FNYEAQ. The full variable domain, rest sourced from reference TRBV7-6 and TRBJ2-1, is GAGVSQSPRYKVTKRGQDVALRCDPISGHVSLYWYRQALGQGPEFLTYFNYEAQQDKSGLPNDRFSAERPEGSISTLTIQRTEQRDSAMYRCASSPERGGRLLGQFFGPGTRLTVL.

The chain uses TRBV19 and TRBJ2-3; 10 bases agree with TRBD2. Germline V gene sequence: CDR1 LNHDA, CDR2 SQIVND (reference sequence). After removal of 3 bases from V and 5 bases from J, the junction contained 11 bases not matched to a gene. There are 17 residues in the CDR3. The CDR3 DNA sequence: TGTGCCAGTAGTATTTCGGCTAGCGGGAGCTCAAGAGATACGCAGTATTTT. Its translation is CASSISASGSSRDTQYF.

This clonotype appeared once. The chain links TRBV11-2 to TRBJ2-7; TRBD2 is a possible D gene (5 bases). Between the trimmed V and J ends, which lost 4 bases and 6 bases, there was a span of 13 bases. Germline lookup yields CDR1 SGHAT and CDR2 FQNNGV. CDR3 length: 13 residues. The CDR3: CASSWERSGEQYF. CDR3 sequence (DNA): TGTGCCAGCAGCTGGGAGAGGTCCGGCGAGCAGTACTTC.

The chain is built from TRBV14 and TRBJ2-7; 9 bases map to TRBD1. With V trimmed by 4 bases and J by 5 bases, 3 bases remained unmatched. This CDR3 is 13 amino acids long. Germline V gene sequence: CDR1 SGHDN, CDR2 FVKESK. CDR3 sequence reads: CASSPRDRDEQYF. The CDR3 DNA follows: TGTGCCAGCAGCCCCCGGGACAGGGACGAGCAGTACTTC.

This clonotype was detected ten times or more. V usage is TRBV25-1 and J usage is TRBJ2-7; TRBD2 might be the D (6 bases). This CDR3 spans 14 amino acids. Germline CDR1 is MGHDK and CDR2 is SYGVNS. The V end was cut by 9 bases, the J end by 0 bases, with 15 bases between. The DNA for the CDR3 is TGTGCCAGTGACAGTAACGGGGGCTCCTACGAGCAGTACTTC. Translating it yields CASDSNGGSYEQYF.

Only a few counts were recorded for this clonotype. The chain joins TRBV6-2 or TRBV6-3 to TRBJ2-1; D is uncertain. Germline-derived CDR1 and CDR2 are MNHEY and SVGEGT. Trimming left V 2 bases short and J 1 base short, with 15 bases between. The CDR3 sequence is 17 residues long. The CDR3 region is CASSYRSFSRSYNEQFF. CDR3 nucleotide sequence: TGTGCCAGCAGTTACCGCTCGTTTTCTAGGTCCTACAATGAGCAGTTCTTC.

The chain carries TRBV10-3 and TRBJ1-4; D is undetermined. Trimming shortened V by 4 bases and J by 3 bases, and 6 bases separated the two germline ends. The CDR3 runs to 13 residues. Germline V CDR1 and CDR2: ENHRY, SYGVKD. CDR3 residues: CAISGNANEKLFF. CDR3 nucleotides: TGTGCCATCAGTGGTAACGCTAATGAAAAACTGTTTTTT.

The rearrangement joins TRBV6-2 or TRBV6-3 to TRBJ2-7; D gene uncertain. CDR1 and CDR2 from the germline V gene are MNHEY and SVGEGT. V dropped 6 bases and J dropped 4 bases, with 22 bases sitting between them. This CDR3 is 16 amino acids long. CDR3 loop: CASRPRKAVFGYEQYF. The CDR3 nucleotides read TGTGCCAGCAGACCTCGTAAGGCAGTCTTTGGGTACGAGCAGTACTTC.